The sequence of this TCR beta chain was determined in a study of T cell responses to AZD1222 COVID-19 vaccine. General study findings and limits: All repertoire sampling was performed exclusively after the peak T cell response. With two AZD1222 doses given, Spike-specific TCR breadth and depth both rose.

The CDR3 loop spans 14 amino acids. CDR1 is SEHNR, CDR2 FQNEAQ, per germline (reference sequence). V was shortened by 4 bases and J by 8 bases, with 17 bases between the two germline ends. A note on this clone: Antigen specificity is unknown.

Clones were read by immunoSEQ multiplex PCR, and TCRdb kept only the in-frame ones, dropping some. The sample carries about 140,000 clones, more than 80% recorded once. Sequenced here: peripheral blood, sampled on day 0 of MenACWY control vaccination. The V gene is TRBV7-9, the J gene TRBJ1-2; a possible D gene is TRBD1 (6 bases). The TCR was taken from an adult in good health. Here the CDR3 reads CASSSGQPFMGYTF. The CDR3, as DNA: TGTGCCAGCAGCTCCGGACAGCCTTTCATGGGCTACACCTTC.